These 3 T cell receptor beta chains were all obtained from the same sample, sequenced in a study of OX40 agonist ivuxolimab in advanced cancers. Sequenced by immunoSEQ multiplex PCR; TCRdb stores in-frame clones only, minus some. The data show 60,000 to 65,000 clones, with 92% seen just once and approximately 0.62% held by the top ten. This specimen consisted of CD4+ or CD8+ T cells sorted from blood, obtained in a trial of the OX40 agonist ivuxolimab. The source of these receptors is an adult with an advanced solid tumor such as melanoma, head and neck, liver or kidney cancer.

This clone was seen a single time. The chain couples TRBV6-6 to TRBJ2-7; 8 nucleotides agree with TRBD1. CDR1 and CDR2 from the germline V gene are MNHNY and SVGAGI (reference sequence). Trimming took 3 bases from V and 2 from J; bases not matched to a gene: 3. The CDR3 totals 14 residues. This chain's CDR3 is CASSYTGGAYEQYF. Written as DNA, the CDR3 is TGTGCCAGCAGTTATACAGGGGGAGCCTACGAGCAGTACTTC.

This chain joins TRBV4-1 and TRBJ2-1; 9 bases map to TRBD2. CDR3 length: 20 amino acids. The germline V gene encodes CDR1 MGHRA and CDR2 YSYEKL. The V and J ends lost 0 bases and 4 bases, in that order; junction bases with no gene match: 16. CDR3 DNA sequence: TGCGCCAGCAGCCAAGATAACCTACTCAGACTAGCGGCTGATTACAATGAGCAGTTCTTC. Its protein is CASSQDNLLRLAADYNEQFF.

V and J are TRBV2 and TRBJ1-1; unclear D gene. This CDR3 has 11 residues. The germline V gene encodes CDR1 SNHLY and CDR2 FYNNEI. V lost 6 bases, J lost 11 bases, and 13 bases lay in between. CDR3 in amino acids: CASREGRWAFF. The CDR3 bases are TGTGCCAGCAGGGAGGGCAGGTGGGCTTTCTTT.